This TCR beta chain was captured by sequencing in a study of blood T cell repertoires in COVID-19. Overall study: Sample material is recorded as cDNA or gDNA derived from T cells, B-cell-depleted T cells, or PBMCs.

The sample holds one count of this clone. The table came from immunoSEQ multiplex PCR; TCRdb's copy has only in-frame clones and leaves some out. The repertoire includes just over 350,000 clones, about 88% of them detected once, and just over 7% sits in the top ten. CDR3 length: 15 residues. Between the trimmed V and J ends, which lost 0 bases and 8 bases, there was a span of 16 bases. The V gene's germline CDR1 is MNHEY and CDR2 SMNVEV (reference sequence). This receptor was taken from a woman between 55 and 75 years old with COVID-19, enrolled during active disease. The chain links TRBV27 to TRBJ1-2, with D possibly matching TRBD1 (6 bases). What was sequenced was peripheral blood. The CDR3 here is CASSLSYSGEGGYTF. The CDR3 nucleotides read TGTGCCAGCAGTTTATCTTATTCAGGGGAAGGGGGCTACACCTTC.